This T cell receptor (beta chain) stems from a study of cytomegalovirus exposure and HLA in healthy donors. Trimming stripped 5 bases from V and 5 bases from J, with 6 bases between. The CDR3 consists of 12 residues. Germline V lookup: CDR1 MDHEN, CDR2 SYDVKM. PCR employed 60 Vbeta and 13 Jbeta primers. Libraries were prepared by immunoSEQ multiplex PCR; TCRdb keeps only in-frame clonotypes and omits some of them. This table has approximately 110,000 clones, roughly 81% appearing once. The specimen was PBMCs. The sequence derives from a woman in her 30s in good health and CMV-seronegative. The rearrangement joins TRBV28 to TRBJ2-2; no definite D call. Here the CDR3 DNA reads TGTGCCAGCAGTGACTTGACCGGGGAGCTGTTTTTT. Translated: CASSDLTGELFF. The entire variable domain, with the rest obtained from reference TRBV28 and TRBJ2-2, is as follows: DVKVTQSSRYLVKRTGEKVFLECVQDMDHENMFWYRQDPGLGLRLIYFSYDVKMKEKGDIPEGYSVSREKKERFSLILESASTNQTSMYLCASSDLTGELFFGEGSRLTVL.